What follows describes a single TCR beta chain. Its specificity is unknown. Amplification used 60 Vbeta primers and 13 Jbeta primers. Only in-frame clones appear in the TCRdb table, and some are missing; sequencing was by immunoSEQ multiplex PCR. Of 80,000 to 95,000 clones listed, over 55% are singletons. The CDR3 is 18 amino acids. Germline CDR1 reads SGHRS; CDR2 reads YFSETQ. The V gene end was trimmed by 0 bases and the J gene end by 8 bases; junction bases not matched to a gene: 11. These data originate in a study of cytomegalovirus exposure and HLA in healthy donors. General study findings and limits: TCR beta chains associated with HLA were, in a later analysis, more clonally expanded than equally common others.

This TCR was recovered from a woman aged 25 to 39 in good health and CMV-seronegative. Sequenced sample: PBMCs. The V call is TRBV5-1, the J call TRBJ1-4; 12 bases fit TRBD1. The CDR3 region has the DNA TGCGCCAGCAGCTTGGCCCCGGGACAGGGGGCTCACGGCGAAAAACTGTTTTTT. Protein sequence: CASSLAPGQGAHGEKLFF.